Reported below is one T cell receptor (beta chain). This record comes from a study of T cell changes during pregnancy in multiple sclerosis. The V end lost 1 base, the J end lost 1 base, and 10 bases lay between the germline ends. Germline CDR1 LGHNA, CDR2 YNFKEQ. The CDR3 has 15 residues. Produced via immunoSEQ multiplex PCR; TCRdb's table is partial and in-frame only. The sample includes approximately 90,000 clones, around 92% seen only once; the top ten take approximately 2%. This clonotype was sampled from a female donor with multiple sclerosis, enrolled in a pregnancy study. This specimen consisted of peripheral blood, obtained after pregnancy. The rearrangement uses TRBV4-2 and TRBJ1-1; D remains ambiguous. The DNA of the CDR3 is TGTGCCAGCAGCCAAGCGCGGGTGCCGAACACTGAAGCTTTCTTT. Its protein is CASSQARVPNTEAFF.